Listed here are 31 T cell receptor beta chains from one sample, sequenced in a study of cytomegalovirus exposure and HLA in healthy donors. Both 60 Vbeta primers and 13 Jbeta primers went into the PCR. Some clones are missing from TCRdb's copy, which holds only in-frame ones; the method was immunoSEQ multiplex PCR. Of around 100,000 clones in the sample, roughly four fifths were seen once. The sample consisted of PBMCs. The receptors here all came from a man aged 25 to 40 in good health and CMV-seropositive.

CDR3 region: CASSVGQGLRTEAFF. DNA for the CDR3: TGTGCCAGCAGCGTTGGACAGGGATTGAGAACTGAAGCTTTCTTT. This chain connects TRBV11-2 to TRBJ1-1; 8 nucleotides agree with TRBD1. V trimming: 5 bases; J trimming: 5 bases; junction bases outside the gene matches: 10. The CDR3 has 15 residues. CDR1 and CDR2 from the germline V gene are SGHAT and FQNNGV. The entire variable domain, with the rest obtained from reference TRBV11-2 and TRBJ1-1, is as follows: EAGVAQSPRYKIIEKRQSVAFWCNPISGHATLYWYQQILGQGPKLLIQFQNNGVVDDSQLPKDRFSAERLKGVDSTLKIQPAKLEDSAVYLCASSVGQGLRTEAFFGQGTRLTVV.

This chain joins TRBV7-2 and TRBJ1-1, with unresolved D. The CDR3 is 13 residues long. CDR1 SGHTA and CDR2 FQGNSA come from the germline V gene. Trimming took 5 bases from V and 1 from J, leaving 8 bases between them. The CDR3 sequence is CASSLLRNTEAFF. CDR3 nucleotide sequence: TGTGCCAGCAGCCTGCTGCGGAACACTGAAGCTTTCTTT.

The chain uses TRBV11-3 and TRBJ2-1, with D uncertain. The V gene's germline CDR1 is SGHNT and CDR2 YENEEA. The V and J ends lost 2 bases and 3 bases respectively, with 8 bases between them. This CDR3 is built from 14 residues. In nucleotides, the CDR3 is TGTGCCAGCAGCTTACGTTCGGGCTACAATGAGCAGTTCTTC. Translated, it gives CASSLRSGYNEQFF.

As to this clone: Other DNA sequences in the sample encode the same CDR3. CDR3: CASSLSSEGGAGYTF. CDR3 DNA sequence: TGCGCCAGCAGCTTATCTTCGGAAGGAGGGGCTGGCTACACCTTC. The V gene is TRBV5-1, the J gene TRBJ1-2; D possibly corresponds to TRBD1 (5 bases). The germline V gene encodes CDR1 SGHRS and CDR2 YFSETQ. The CDR3 length is 15 residues. The germline V and J ends were trimmed by 2 bases and 7 bases, with 18 bases remaining between them.

The chain recombines TRBV11-2 with TRBJ2-5, with D unclear. The ends were cut back, 4 bases at V and 5 bases at J, with 8 bases in the middle. Germline values: CDR1 SGHAT, CDR2 FQNNGV. CDR3 length: 12 residues. The CDR3 DNA reads as TGTGCCAGCAGCTCCGCGGAGGAGACCCAGTACTTC. Its translation: CASSSAEETQYF.

The CDR3 loop is CAISESSQGGARAFF. The CDR3 nucleotides read TGTGCCATCAGTGAGTCGAGTCAGGGGGGTGCCCGGGCTTTCTTT. The V and J genes are TRBV10-3 and TRBJ1-1; 7 positions agree with TRBD1. The CDR3 consists of 15 residues. CDR1 and CDR2 from the germline V gene are ENHRY and SYGVKD. Trimming at V came to 0 bases and at J to 11 bases, leaving 12 bases not matched to a gene.

This clone was seen only a few times. The chain uses TRBV15 and TRBJ1-3, with D unclear. The germline gives CDR1 LNHNV, CDR2 YYDKDF (reference sequence). The CDR3 sequence is 14 residues long. Deletions cut 4 bases from V and 4 bases from J, with 11 bases between. The CDR3 spells CATSNLERGNTIYF. The DNA for the CDR3 is TGTGCCACCAGCAATCTCGAGCGGGGAAACACCATATATTTT.

The chain recombines TRBV5-1 with TRBJ1-2; D ambiguous. The CDR3 sequence is 14 residues long. V lost 8 bases to trimming and J lost 6 bases, with 20 bases between them. Germline V CDR1 and CDR2: SGHRS, YFSETQ. The CDR3 is CASKAAAWENGYTF. CDR3 DNA sequence: TGCGCCAGTAAGGCGGCGGCTTGGGAGAATGGCTACACCTTC. Together with reference TRBV5-1 and TRBJ1-2, the CDR3 gives the full variable domain: KAGVTQTPRYLIKTRGQQVTLSCSPISGHRSVSWYQQTPGQGLQFLFEYFSETQRNKGNFPGRFSGRQFSNSRSEMNVSTLELGDSALYLCASKAAAWENGYTFGSGTRLTVV.

This chain joins TRBV5-4 and TRBJ2-1; 11 bases are a match to TRBD2. The germline gives CDR1 SGHNT, CDR2 YYREEE (reference sequence). This CDR3 has 15 residues. Unmatched junction bases numbered 5, after V lost 0 bases and J lost 9 bases. CDR3: CASSLELAGVPEQFF. CDR3 DNA: TGTGCCAGCAGCTTGGAACTAGCGGGAGTTCCTGAGCAGTTCTTC.

The CDR3 bases are TGTGCCAGCAAAACGACAGGGAATAATTCACCCCTCCACTTT. It specifies CASKTTGNNSPLHF. This chain joins TRBV5-4 and TRBJ1-6, with 7 bases matching TRBD1. In germline, CDR1 is SGHNT, CDR2 YYREEE (reference sequence). V shed 6 bases and J 5 bases; nucleotides not matched to a gene: 5. The CDR3 is 14 amino acids.

By proportion, this clone is medium-sized. This rearrangement joins TRBV19 to TRBJ2-7, with D unclear. Deletions cut 5 bases from V and 2 bases from J, with 19 bases between. The CDR3 covers 16 residues. Germline values: CDR1 LNHDA, CDR2 SQIVND (reference sequence). The CDR3 region has the DNA TGTGCCAGTAGTGATGGAATCACAGATTTACCCTACGAGCAGTACTTC. It yields the protein CASSDGITDLPYEQYF.

The chain has TRBV10-2 and TRBJ2-2; TRBD2 agrees at 7 bases. In germline, CDR1 is WSHSY, CDR2 SAAADI. The CDR3 is 17 amino acids. J was trimmed by 2 bases and V by 8 bases; bases with no gene match: 14. The CDR3 bases are TGCGCCAGCCGGGGAGGGAGCGGAACGGTAAACACCGGGGAGCTGTTTTTT. This sequence encodes CASRGGSGTVNTGELFF.

The DNA of the CDR3 is TGTGCCAGCAGTAAAGAAGGGGGACCCTACGAGCAGTACTTC. Amino acid sequence: CASSKEGGPYEQYF. The genes are TRBV11-2 and TRBJ2-7, with D tentatively TRBD1 (6 bases). The CDR3 is 14 amino acids. Deletions cut 6 bases from V and 2 bases from J, with 14 bases between. CDR1 SGHAT and CDR2 FQNNGV come from the germline V gene.

The J gene is TRBJ2-2, the V gene TRBV28; TRBD2 matches at 11 bases. Per germline, CDR1 MDHEN and CDR2 SYDVKM. The CDR3 runs to 17 residues. The ends lost 5 bases at V and 0 bases at J; junction bases unmatched: 5. The CDR3: CASSRPGLAANTGELFF. The CDR3 nucleotides are TGTGCCAGCAGTCGGCCGGGACTAGCGGCGAACACCGGGGAGCTGTTTTTT.

This chain uses TRBV18 with TRBJ2-7, with TRBD2 as a possible D gene (5 bases). This CDR3 comprises 16 residues. V was shortened by 0 bases and J by 2 bases, with 14 bases between the two germline ends. The germline CDR1 and CDR2 sequences are KGHSH and LQKENI. The CDR3 loop is CASSPPERTYPYEQYF. CDR3 DNA sequence: TGTGCCAGCTCACCACCGGAGCGGACCTACCCCTACGAGCAGTACTTC.

This chain uses TRBV6-5 with TRBJ2-1; 10 bases match TRBD1. V dropped 6 bases and J dropped 9; count of bases not matched to a gene: 8. The CDR3 has 14 amino acids. Per the germline V gene, CDR1 is MNHEY and CDR2 is SVGAGI. CDR3 in amino acids: CASSGRDRGLEQFF. The CDR3 DNA reads TGTGCCAGCAGCGGCCGGGACAGGGGTCTTGAGCAGTTCTTC.

V is TRBV29-1 and J is TRBJ2-2; no clear D gene. Per germline, CDR1 SQVTM and CDR2 ANQGSEA. The germline V and J ends were trimmed by 3 bases and 0 bases, with 8 bases remaining between them. This CDR3 has 14 residues. This CDR3 reads CSVESDTNTGELFF. The CDR3 coding sequence is TGCAGCGTTGAGTCCGACACGAACACCGGGGAGCTGTTTTTT.

The chain has TRBV6-1 and TRBJ2-3; TRBD2 matches 8 bases. The CDR3 extends over 16 amino acids. In germline, CDR1 is MNHNS, CDR2 SASEGT. J lost 2 bases, V lost 2 bases, and 6 bases had no gene match. The CDR3 nucleotides are TGTGCCAGCAGTGAACACTCTAGCGGGCACACAGATACGCAGTATTTT. It translates to CASSEHSSGHTDTQYF.

V usage is TRBV6-5 and J usage is TRBJ1-4, with D perhaps matching TRBD1 (6 bases). The CDR3 contains 13 residues. V lost 10 bases and J 6 bases, leaving 15 bases between the germline ends. Germline V gives CDR1 MNHEY, CDR2 SVGAGI. The CDR3 loop reads CATSGDIYEKLFF. The CDR3 bases are TGTGCCACCTCTGGGGACATTTATGAAAAACTGTTTTTT.

The chain employs TRBV10-3 and TRBJ2-1, with 8 bases fitting TRBD2. CDR3 size: 17 residues. Germline CDR1 reads ENHRY; CDR2 reads SYGVKD. V lost 3 bases to trimming and J lost 3 bases; unmatched junction nucleotides: 10. CDR3 loop: CAISDPGTSFLYNEQFF. The CDR3 region has the DNA TGTGCCATCAGTGACCCCGGGACTAGTTTTCTCTACAATGAGCAGTTCTTC.

This chain connects TRBV5-1 to TRBJ1-2; 10 bases agree with TRBD1. Germline V gives CDR1 SGHRS, CDR2 YFSETQ. V gave up 4 bases and J gave up 7 bases; unmatched junction bases: 13. The CDR3 spans 16 residues. CDR3 loop: CASSLTSGQGGRGYTF. CDR3 DNA sequence: TGCGCCAGCAGCCTAACGTCCGGACAGGGGGGCCGTGGCTACACCTTC.

This sequence joins TRBV5-4 and TRBJ1-2; 10 bases line up with TRBD1. This CDR3 has 16 amino acids. The germline V gene encodes CDR1 SGHNT and CDR2 YYREEE (reference sequence). Germline trimming cut 4 bases from V and 5 bases from J; bases unmatched to any gene: 11. Written as DNA, the CDR3 is TGTGCCAGCAGCGGGACAGGGGCGCTTCCTCTTTATGGCTACACCTTC. Translated: CASSGTGALPLYGYTF.

The chain combines TRBV5-1 with TRBJ1-1; unclear D gene. Germline V gene lookup returns CDR1 SGHRS and CDR2 YFSETQ. Deletions cut 4 bases from V and 7 bases from J, with 17 bases between. The CDR3 contains 14 residues. As DNA, the CDR3 is TGCGCCAGCAGCCTCGGGTCGAAGACGGGTGAAGCTTTCTTT. It yields the protein CASSLGSKTGEAFF.

There are many counts of this clone. The rearrangement joins TRBV13 to TRBJ2-1; D might be TRBD1 (5 bases). V was clipped by 5 bases and J by 4 bases, with 18 bases between them. CDR1 is PRHDT, CDR2 FYEKMQ, per germline (reference sequence). The CDR3 totals 16 residues. CDR3 DNA sequence: TGTGCCAGCAGCCCCCAGGGCCGCTGGGGATACAATGAGCAGTTCTTC. Protein: CASSPQGRWGYNEQFF.

The CDR3 nucleotides read TGTGCCAGCACCCTGACAGGGGGATCGGATGAGCAGTTCTTC. Protein sequence: CASTLTGGSDEQFF. The V gene is TRBV6-5, the J gene TRBJ2-1; TRBD1 aligns across 9 bases. This CDR3 contains 14 residues. The J segment lost 8 bases and the V segment lost 7 bases, leaving 9 bases of the junction unmatched. Germline V gene sequence: CDR1 MNHEY, CDR2 SVGAGI.

This rearrangement joins TRBV5-4 to TRBJ1-3; TRBD1 is a possible D gene (5 bases). V was cut by 0 bases and J by 4 bases, with 14 bases left in between. CDR1 is SGHNT and CDR2 is YYREEE in the germline V gene (reference sequence). This CDR3 has 16 residues. The CDR3 DNA sequence: TGTGCCAGCAGCTTGGCCGTGGGGCACACGGGAAACACCATATATTTT. Translating gives CASSLAVGHTGNTIYF.

This clone was seen once. The gene calls are TRBV7-9 and TRBJ1-1; perhaps TRBD1 as D (6 bases). There are 14 residues in the CDR3. V lost 2 bases, J lost 3 bases, and 10 bases lay in between. Germline CDR1 and CDR2: SEHNR and FQNEAQ (reference sequence). CDR3 protein: CASSLFSGDTEAFF. The DNA for the CDR3 is TGTGCCAGCAGCTTATTTTCAGGGGACACTGAAGCTTTCTTT.

The V gene is TRBV6-5, the J gene TRBJ2-7, with 7 positions matching TRBD1. The CDR3 spans 14 residues. The V segment lost 6 bases and the J segment 0 bases; nucleotides outside the gene matches: 5. Germline V gene sequence: CDR1 MNHEY, CDR2 SVGAGI. This CDR3 is CASRDRTSSYEQYV. In DNA form, the CDR3 reads TGTGCCAGCAGGGACAGGACCAGCTCCTACGAGCAGTACGTC.

The V and J genes are TRBV19 and TRBJ1-5; no reliable D call. The CDR3 covers 15 residues. CDR1 and CDR2 from the germline V gene are LNHDA and SQIVND (reference sequence). V shed 10 bases and J shed 1 base, with 17 bases lying between them. CDR3 residues: CATAPRGPSNQPQHF. Here the CDR3 DNA reads TGTGCCACTGCTCCGCGGGGTCCAAGCAATCAGCCCCAGCATTTT.

The gene calls are TRBV6-4 and TRBJ2-1; TRBD2 agrees at 12 bases. Germline V gives CDR1 MRHNA, CDR2 SNTAGT. V lost 3 bases, J lost 8 bases, and 5 bases stayed unmatched. The CDR3 length is 15 residues. CDR3 DNA: TGTGCCAGCAGTGAGCTAGCGGGAGGGCTCGATGAGCAGTTCTTC. Its translation is CASSELAGGLDEQFF.

The V call is TRBV7-9, the J call TRBJ2-1; D might be TRBD1 (5 bases). Per germline, CDR1 SEHNR and CDR2 FQNEAQ (reference sequence). The CDR3 extends over 15 amino acids. Trimming took 2 bases from V and 3 from J, leaving 11 bases between them. CDR3 in DNA: TGTGCCAGCAGCTTATTGGGGCAACTCTACAATGAGCAGTTCTTC. Its protein product is CASSLLGQLYNEQFF.